This TCR beta chain is from a study of patients and donors after allogeneic stem cell transplantation. TCRdb used MiXCR to reprocess the RT-PCR reads, holding one entry per CDR3 protein. The sample has 25,000 to 30,000 distinct CDR3 sequences; over 7% are singletons. This CDR3 region has 15 residues. V was clipped by 0 bases and J by 4 bases, with 10 bases between them. Looked up from germline, CDR1 is SGHTA and CDR2 is FQGTGA. The chain combines TRBV7-3 with TRBJ2-1; D is possibly TRBD2 (6 bases). The sequencing input was blood, either unsorted or a sorted T cell fraction (not recorded which). The source of this sequence is a human donor who was either an allogeneic HSCT recipient or a stem cell or donor lymphocyte infusion donor (not recorded which). It is not recorded whose cells these are; they may come from a transplant donor. CDR3 sequence (DNA): TGTGCCAGCAGCTTAACCGGGGACTCTTACAATGAGCAGTTCTTC. Its protein product is CASSLTGDSYNEQFF.